What follows describes a single T cell receptor (beta chain). Trimming took 5 bases from V and 3 from J; bases not matched to a gene: 16. The CDR3 contains 18 residues. Germline CDR1 SNHLY, CDR2 FYNNEI. Sequencing was performed with immunoSEQ multiplex PCR; in TCRdb, only in-frame clones are kept and a portion is missing. The data show about 12,000 clones, less than 75% seen once. The sample originates from a study of tumor-infiltrating lymphocytes in localized non-small cell lung cancer. The chain recombines TRBV2 with TRBJ1-1; 9 nucleotides align to TRBD1. The material sequenced was uninvolved lung tissue not adjacent to the tumor. The TCR was taken from a human donor with non-small cell lung cancer. DNA of the CDR3: TGTGCCAGCAGTCATACGCCGGGACAGGGTTTTGGATACACTGAAGCTTTCTTT. It is translated as CASSHTPGQGFGYTEAFF.